The 15 T cell receptor beta chains reported below all come from one sample, sequenced in a study of OX40 agonist ivuxolimab in advanced cancers. The method was immunoSEQ multiplex PCR; TCRdb's version includes in-frame clones alone and lacks a portion of them. Here the sample spans tens of thousands of clones, over 75% being singletons. The sequencing used CD4+ or CD8+ T cells sorted from blood, collected in a trial of the OX40 agonist ivuxolimab. These receptors were obtained from an adult with an advanced solid tumor such as melanoma, head and neck, liver or kidney cancer.

A single count supports this clone. The rearrangement links TRBV5-4 to TRBJ2-1; possibly TRBD2 for D (5 bases). V was clipped by 3 bases and J by 0 bases, with 7 bases between them. The CDR3 spans 14 residues. Germline lookup yields CDR1 SGHNT and CDR2 YYREEE (reference sequence). CDR3: CASSSSGSYNEQFF. The CDR3 coding sequence is TGTGCCAGCAGCTCGAGCGGCTCCTACAATGAGCAGTTCTTC.

V and J are TRBV7-2 and TRBJ1-5, with D unresolved. The germline gives CDR1 SGHTA, CDR2 FQGNSA. The CDR3 length is 17 residues. V lost 1 base and J lost 7, with 20 bases in between. CDR3 amino acids: CASSLVGGSGSVQPQHF. The CDR3 DNA reads as TGTGCCAGCAGCTTAGTGGGAGGATCGGGGTCCGTCCAGCCCCAGCATTTT.

The CDR3 DNA reads as TGTGCCAGCAGATCGCCCGTCTCTGGAAACACCATATATTTT. Translation: CASRSPVSGNTIYF. The chain carries TRBV7-2 and TRBJ1-3; no reliable D call. The V and J ends lost 6 bases and 0 bases respectively, with 9 bases between them. The CDR3 is 14 amino acids. Germline values: CDR1 SGHTA, CDR2 FQGNSA.

The chain couples TRBV5-1 to TRBJ2-2, with D tentatively TRBD1 (6 bases). The germline V and J ends were trimmed by 4 bases and 2 bases, with 15 bases remaining between them. Per the germline V gene, CDR1 is SGHRS and CDR2 is YFSETQ. The CDR3 totals 16 residues. CDR3 nucleotides: TGCGCCAGCAGCCTGTCCGGGGACATAAACACCGGGGAGCTGTTTTTT. Its protein product is CASSLSGDINTGELFF. Full variable domain (missing parts from reference TRBV5-1 and TRBJ2-2): KAGVTQTPRYLIKTRGQQVTLSCSPISGHRSVSWYQQTPGQGLQFLFEYFSETQRNKGNFPGRFSGRQFSNSRSEMNVSTLELGDSALYLCASSLSGDINTGELFFGEGSRLTVL.

The V call is TRBV7-9, the J call TRBJ1-1; D is unresolved. The CDR3 runs 14 residues. Germline CDR1 is SEHNR and CDR2 is FQNEAQ (reference sequence). V was clipped by 5 bases and J by 1 base, with 11 bases between them. The CDR3 region has the DNA TGTGCCAGCAGCGCCTTCACGGAGAACACTGAAGCTTTCTTT. Translating it yields CASSAFTENTEAFF.

This sequence joins TRBV28 and TRBJ1-3, with 9 bases fitting TRBD1. The CDR3 length is 12 residues. V trimming: 2 bases; J trimming: 10 bases; junction bases outside the gene matches: 0. Germline V gene data show CDR1 as MDHEN and CDR2 as SYDVKM. The CDR3 DNA follows: TGTGCCAGCAGTTTAGGACAGGGGACCATATATTTT. It specifies CASSLGQGTIYF.

This clone was detected only once. Written as DNA, the CDR3 is TGTGCCATCGACAGTTACTACGAGCAGTACTTC. Translating it yields CAIDSYYEQYF. This chain links TRBV7-9 with TRBJ2-7; D may be TRBD1 (5 bases). The germline V gene has CDR1 SEHNR and CDR2 FQNEAQ (reference sequence). The ends were cut back, 10 bases at V and 3 bases at J, with 10 bases in the middle. The CDR3 covers 11 residues. The complete variable domain, with remaining parts taken from reference TRBV7-9 and TRBJ2-7, reads DTGVSQNPRHKITKRGQNVTFRCDPISEHNRLYWYRQTLGQGPEFLTYFQNEAQLEKSRLLSDRFSAERPKGSFSTLEIQRTEQGDSAMYLCAIDSYYEQYFGPGTRLTVT.

This chain connects TRBV5-1 to TRBJ2-5; 10 bases align to TRBD1. The CDR3 spans 15 residues. CDR1 is SGHRS and CDR2 is YFSETQ in the germline V gene. The J segment lost 4 bases and the V segment lost 7 bases, leaving 10 bases of the junction unmatched. CDR3: CASARTGGGIETQYF. The DNA of the CDR3 is TGCGCCAGCGCTCGGACAGGGGGAGGTATAGAGACCCAGTACTTC.

The CDR3 spells CAWSPSREQYF. DNA of the CDR3: TGTGCCTGGAGTCCGTCGCGGGAGCAGTACTTC. The chain carries TRBV30 and TRBJ2-7; D is undetermined. This CDR3 contains 11 residues. Trimming cost V 2 bases and J 7 bases, with 9 bases left between them. The germline V gene has CDR1 GTSNPN and CDR2 SVGIG (reference sequence).

The chain couples TRBV18 to TRBJ1-4; D perhaps matches TRBD1 (6 bases). V lost 3 bases, J lost 7 bases, and 12 bases lay in between. This CDR3 has 14 amino acids. CDR1 KGHSH and CDR2 LQKENI come from the germline V gene. CDR3 amino acids: CASSPQGFSEKLFF. The CDR3 DNA reads as TGTGCCAGCTCACCCCAGGGGTTCTCTGAAAAACTGTTTTTT.

The chain links TRBV2 to TRBJ1-5, with D perhaps matching TRBD1 (6 bases). This CDR3 spans 15 amino acids. The germline V gene has CDR1 SNHLY and CDR2 FYNNEI. The germline V and J ends were trimmed by 3 bases and 2 bases, with 11 bases remaining between them. CDR3 sequence: CASSEGGRGNQPQHF. The CDR3 nucleotides read TGTGCCAGCAGTGAGGGGGGCAGGGGCAATCAGCCCCAGCATTTT.

The J gene is TRBJ1-2, the V gene TRBV30; D unresolved. In germline, CDR1 is GTSNPN, CDR2 SVGIG (reference sequence). The CDR3 totals 14 residues. The ends were cut back, 0 bases at V and 0 bases at J, with 8 bases in the middle. CDR3 region: CAWSVGTTNYGYTF. Written as DNA, the CDR3 is TGTGCCTGGAGTGTCGGCACCACTAACTATGGCTACACCTTC.

The J gene is TRBJ2-3, the V gene TRBV6-1; no clear D gene. CDR3 length: 15 residues. CDR1 and CDR2 from the germline V gene are MNHNS and SASEGT. V dropped 3 bases and J dropped 0 bases, with 10 bases sitting between them. This CDR3 reads CASSETLTSTDTQYF. For the CDR3, the DNA is TGTGCCAGCAGTGAGACCCTGACAAGCACAGATACGCAGTATTTT.

CDR3 region: CASSLLAGDETQYF. CDR3 DNA sequence: TGTGCCAGCAGCTTACTAGCGGGAGATGAGACCCAGTACTTC. The chain uses TRBV5-6 and TRBJ2-5, with TRBD2 matching 11 bases. The CDR3 consists of 14 residues. In germline, CDR1 is SGHDT, CDR2 YYEEEE. Losses at the gene ends were 2 bases for V and 5 bases for J; bases not matched to a gene: 2.

This clone was seen only a few times. The chain combines TRBV28 with TRBJ2-7, with D maybe TRBD1 (6 bases). V lost 6 bases to trimming and J lost 5 bases, with 17 bases between them. The CDR3 is 14 residues long. The germline CDR1 and CDR2 sequences are MDHEN and SYDVKM. CDR3 sequence reads: CASSTASRGHEQYF. The CDR3 DNA follows: TGTGCCAGCAGCACCGCCTCCAGGGGCCACGAGCAGTACTTC. Using reference TRBV28 and TRBJ2-7 for the parts outside the CDR3, the full variable domain is DVKVTQSSRYLVKRTGEKVFLECVQDMDHENMFWYRQDPGLGLRLIYFSYDVKMKEKGDIPEGYSVSREKKERFSLILESASTNQTSMYLCASSTASRGHEQYFGPGTRLTVT.